Presented here are 31 T cell receptor beta chains from one specimen sequenced in a study of blood T cells in healthy people across ages. Combining a sample-barcoded 5' primer with a J-beta primer mix, a second PCR ran for roughly 7 to 12 cycles. TCRdb called the 5' RACE reads again in MiXCR, with one record for every CDR3 protein. The table shows about 1.8 million distinct CDR3 sequences, with roughly 49% occurring only once. Sequencing was done on a sample of blood. These TCRs come from a woman aged 40 to 50 in good health.

A single count supports this clonotype. This chain uses TRBV20-1 with TRBJ2-3; 9 nucleotides line up with TRBD2. The CDR3 sequence is 13 residues long. Germline V gene lookup returns CDR1 DFQATT and CDR2 SNEGSKA (reference sequence). With 5 bases clipped from V and 7 bases from J, the junction kept 7 bases outside the gene matches. The CDR3 sequence: CSAGGLALNTQYF. The CDR3 DNA reads as TGCAGTGCTGGGGGACTAGCTCTTAATACGCAGTATTTT.

This clonotype was counted only a few times. The chain links TRBV7-2 to TRBJ1-5; tentatively, D is TRBD1 (5 bases). The germline V and J ends were trimmed by 6 bases and 2 bases, with 14 bases remaining between them. The germline gives CDR1 SGHTA, CDR2 FQGNSA. The CDR3 is made up of 15 amino acids. CDR3 sequence: CASSPTGGGNQPQHF. CDR3 nucleotide sequence: TGTGCCAGCAGTCCAACGGGGGGAGGCAATCAGCCCCAGCATTTT.

The count of this clonotype is one. The chain recombines TRBV5-1 with TRBJ2-7; D gene uncertain. Near its end, the DNA agrees better with TRBJ2-5, so the J call may be wrong. Germline V gene lookup returns CDR1 SGHRS and CDR2 YFSETQ. The CDR3 is 14 amino acids. The CDR3, as DNA: TGCGCCAGCAGCTTTCAACTTGTCCAAGAGACCCAGTACTTC. Protein: CASSFQLVQETQYF.

Concerning this clonotype itself: Possible read error: a much larger clone is one base away. The genes are TRBV5-1 and TRBJ1-6; TRBD1 agrees at 10 bases. Germline V gives CDR1 SGHRS, CDR2 YFSETQ. The CDR3 covers 16 residues. The CDR3 sequence: CAGRATPGQGNSPLHF. CDR3 sequence (DNA): TGCGCCGGCAGGGCAACCCCGGGACAGGGGAATTCACCCCTCCACTTT.

The chain joins TRBV29-1 to TRBJ1-3; 9 nucleotides line up with TRBD1. The CDR3 is made up of 13 amino acids. Per germline, CDR1 SQVTM and CDR2 ANQGSEA. J gave up 6 bases and V 7 bases, and 7 bases lay outside the gene matches. CDR3 bases: TGCAGCGCCGGGGACAGGGAACCAAACACCATATATTTT. Its protein is CSAGDREPNTIYF.

The chain carries TRBV4-2 and TRBJ2-5; 7 bases are shared with TRBD1. The CDR3 spans 14 residues. The germline gives CDR1 LGHNA, CDR2 YNFKEQ. The V and J ends lost 4 bases and 5 bases, in that order; junction bases with no gene match: 7. This CDR3 is CASSRGGQIETQYF. The CDR3 region has the DNA TGTGCCAGCAGCCGAGGGGGACAGATCGAGACCCAGTACTTC.

The chain combines TRBV20-1 with TRBJ2-7, with 11 bases identical to TRBD2. The CDR3 contains 14 residues. The germline CDR1 and CDR2 sequences are DFQATT and SNEGSKA (reference sequence). Trimming cost V 6 bases and J 4 bases; bases outside gene matches: 8. The DNA of the CDR3 is TGCAGTGCCTCAACTAGCGGGGGCCGATACGAGCAGTACTTC. It is translated as CSASTSGGRYEQYF.

This clonotype occurred a few times. This sequence joins TRBV28 and TRBJ2-3; 7 nucleotides match TRBD1. With 2 bases clipped from V and 1 base from J, the junction kept 9 bases outside the gene matches. Germline CDR1 reads MDHEN; CDR2 reads SYDVKM. CDR3 length: 17 residues. CDR3 bases: TGTGCCAGCAGTTTAACCCCGACAGGGACAGGCACAGATACGCAGTATTTT. Residues: CASSLTPTGTGTDTQYF.

V usage is TRBV12-3 or TRBV12-4 and J usage is TRBJ1-6; 7 bases align to TRBD1. J was trimmed by 8 bases and V by 3 bases; bases with no gene match: 4. CDR3 length: 14 residues. CDR3 sequence: CASSFTRGDSPLHF. The CDR3 nucleotides are TGTGCCAGCAGTTTTACCAGGGGGGATTCACCCCTCCACTTT.

For the CDR3, the DNA is TGTGCCAGCAGTCTCACTAGCGGGGGGCCTCGTACGCAGTATTTT. This codes for CASSLTSGGPRTQYF. V is TRBV6-2 or TRBV6-3 and J is TRBJ2-3; 12 nucleotides agree with TRBD2. Germline V CDR1 and CDR2: MNHEY, SVGEGT. The J segment lost 8 bases and the V segment lost 5 bases, leaving 8 bases of the junction unmatched. CDR3 length: 15 amino acids.

CDR3 protein: CASSLGLAGEQNIQYF. The DNA of the CDR3 is TGTGCCAGCAGTTTAGGGCTAGCGGGGGAACAAAACATTCAGTACTTC. The genes are TRBV12-3 or TRBV12-4 and TRBJ2-4, with 10 bases that match TRBD2. The ends lost 1 base at V and 5 bases at J; junction bases unmatched: 5. The CDR3 is 16 residues long.

The CDR3 DNA sequence: TGCAGCGCCGGGACAGACTTTTACGAGCAGTACTTC. It yields the protein CSAGTDFYEQYF. The V gene is TRBV29-1, the J gene TRBJ2-7, with 7 bases matching TRBD1. Trimming at V came to 7 bases and at J to 4 bases, leaving 7 bases not matched to a gene. The CDR3 contains 12 residues. The germline gives CDR1 SQVTM, CDR2 ANQGSEA.

This clonotype showed up just a few times. The chain joins TRBV28 to TRBJ2-7; D perhaps matches TRBD1 (5 bases). The ends were cut back, 6 bases at V and 1 base at J, with 16 bases in the middle. Germline loops: CDR1 MDHEN, CDR2 SYDVKM. The CDR3 contains 15 residues. The CDR3: CASRASGPPSYEQYF. Here the CDR3 DNA reads TGTGCCAGCAGAGCTTCAGGGCCCCCATCCTACGAGCAGTACTTC. Full variable domain (rest looked up from reference TRBV28 and TRBJ2-7): DVKVTQSSRYLVKRTGEKVFLECVQDMDHENMFWYRQDPGLGLRLIYFSYDVKMKEKGDIPEGYSVSREKKERFSLILESASTNQTSMYLCASRASGPPSYEQYFGPGTRLTVT.

V usage is TRBV6-2 or TRBV6-3 and J usage is TRBJ2-1; 9 nucleotides align to TRBD1. The CDR3 loop spans 15 amino acids. The junction had 3 bases not matched to a gene; V was cut back by 2 bases and J by 4 bases. Germline-derived CDR1 and CDR2 are MNHEY and SVGEGT. CDR3 amino acids: CASSYGQGRYNEQFF. The DNA of the CDR3 is TGTGCCAGCAGTTACGGACAGGGGAGGTACAATGAGCAGTTCTTC.

This clonotype was counted only a few times. The chain is built from TRBV4-1 and TRBJ2-1; D uncertain. From germline, CDR1 is MGHRA and CDR2 YSYEKL. With 3 bases removed from V and 4 bases from J, the gap between germline ends came to 10 bases. This CDR3 region has 14 residues. This CDR3 reads CASSHDRGYNEQFF. CDR3 nucleotide sequence: TGCGCCAGCAGCCACGATCGAGGATACAATGAGCAGTTCTTC.

The rearrangement links TRBV7-2 to TRBJ2-7, with D possibly being TRBD1 (7 bases). The length of the CDR3 is 14 residues. The germline CDR1 and CDR2 sequences are SGHTA and FQGNSA. V dropped 4 bases and J dropped 6 bases, with 16 bases sitting between them. The CDR3, as DNA: TGTGCCAGCAGCTCATTCCCAGGGGGGAGCGAGCAGTACTTC. Amino acid sequence: CASSSFPGGSEQYF. Full variable domain (remainder filled in from reference TRBV7-2 and TRBJ2-7): GAGVSQSPSNKVTEKGKDVELRCDPISGHTALYWYRQSLGQGLEFLIYFQGNSAPDKSGLPSDRFSAERTGGSVSTLTIQRTQQEDSAVYLCASSSFPGGSEQYFGPGTRLTVT.

This clonotype was picked up one time. V and J are TRBV27 and TRBJ2-4; no definite D call. Germline CDR1 is MNHEY and CDR2 is SMNVEV (reference sequence). With 4 bases removed from V and 13 bases from J, the gap between germline ends came to 23 bases. The CDR3 consists of 15 residues. The CDR3 is CASSSPRLLRKEQYF. CDR3 DNA sequence: TGTGCCAGCAGTTCCCCCAGACTCCTCCGGAAGGAGCAGTACTTC.

Comment on this clonotype: One junction end disagrees with the germline gene, perhaps due to a read error. V gene TRBV7-2 combines with J gene TRBJ2-2, with 8 bases lining up with TRBD1. Germline V CDR1 and CDR2: SGHTA, FQGNSA. The CDR3 has 17 residues. CDR3 amino acids: CAGSFSPGTGNTGELFF. The CDR3 DNA reads TGTGCCGGCAGCTTCTCACCCGGGACAGGGAACACCGGGGAGCTGTTTTTT.

The chain links TRBV20-1 to TRBJ2-3; 8 bases match TRBD2. The length of the CDR3 is 15 residues. Germline V gene data show CDR1 as DFQATT and CDR2 as SNEGSKA (reference sequence). V dropped 3 bases and J dropped 1; count of bases not matched to a gene: 6. The CDR3 region is CSASRLAGRTDTQYF. The CDR3 nucleotides are TGCAGTGCTAGTAGGCTAGCGGGTCGCACAGATACGCAGTATTTT.

In its sample, this clonotype was seen once. The chain uses TRBV14 and TRBJ2-5, with no clear D. CDR1 and CDR2 from the germline V gene are SGHDN and FVKESK. CDR3 length: 14 amino acids. The ends were cut back, 1 base at V and 4 bases at J, with 10 bases in the middle. The DNA of the CDR3 is TGTGCCAGCAGCCAAGTCTGGGGTGGAGAGACCCAGTACTTC. Protein sequence: CASSQVWGGETQYF.

A remark on this clonotype: A junction boundary mismatches the germline segment, possibly from a read error. The rearrangement links TRBV5-1 to TRBJ2-1, with D perhaps TRBD2 (5 bases). The CDR3 totals 15 residues. CDR1 is SGHRS, CDR2 YFSETQ, per germline. CDR3 in DNA: TGCGCCAGCAGCCCGTCGGGGATAGCCTACAAAGAGCAGTTCTTC. Its protein product is CASSPSGIAYKEQFF.

V gene TRBV20-1 combines with J gene TRBJ2-6; 7 positions agree with TRBD1. CDR3 size: 13 residues. Looked up from germline, CDR1 is DFQATT and CDR2 is SNEGSKA (reference sequence). Trimming took 7 bases from V and 4 from J; bases not matched to a gene: 4. The CDR3 spells CSVDRAGANVLTF. Here the CDR3 DNA reads TGCAGTGTTGACAGGGCCGGGGCCAACGTCCTGACTTTC.

This clonotype was recorded at least ten times. The rearrangement joins TRBV9 to TRBJ2-3; D ambiguous. The CDR3 extends over 12 amino acids. CDR1 SGDLS and CDR2 YYNGEE come from the germline V gene. V lost 4 bases, J lost 0 bases, and 3 bases lay in between. CDR3 region: CASSKSTDTQYF. The CDR3 DNA sequence: TGTGCCAGCAGCAAAAGCACAGATACGCAGTATTTT. The variable domain in full, completed from reference TRBV9 and TRBJ2-3, reads DSGVTQTPKHLITATGQRVTLRCSPRSGDLSVYWYQQSLDQGLQFLIQYYNGEERAKGNILERFSAQQFPDLHSELNLSSLELGDSALYFCASSKSTDTQYFGPGTRLTVL.

This clonotype was seen only a few times. The chain carries TRBV6-2 or TRBV6-3 and TRBJ2-1; maybe TRBD1 (6 bases). Germline V CDR1 and CDR2: MNHEY, SVGEGT. The CDR3 is 13 residues long. Between the trimmed V and J ends, which lost 3 bases and 10 bases, there was a span of 13 bases. CDR3 loop: CASSYGPQGEQFF. The CDR3 DNA sequence: TGTGCCAGCAGTTATGGACCACAGGGAGAGCAGTTCTTC.

V gene TRBV20-1 combines with J gene TRBJ2-1; D assignment may be TRBD1 or TRBD2 (6 bases each). V gave up 6 bases and J gave up 0 bases, with 15 bases separating them. The V gene's germline CDR1 is DFQATT and CDR2 SNEGSKA (reference sequence). The CDR3 contains 15 residues. This CDR3 is CSAEGSGASYNEQFF. CDR3 in DNA: TGCAGTGCAGAGGGGTCGGGGGCCTCCTACAATGAGCAGTTCTTC.

The CDR3 nucleotides are TGTGCCACCAGCGGCCCCCAGCGCCCCACCAACTATGGCTACACCTTC. Its translation: CATSGPQRPTNYGYTF. The chain has TRBV15 and TRBJ1-2; D not resolved. The V and J ends lost 5 bases and 2 bases respectively, with 18 bases between them. This CDR3 region has 16 residues. Germline CDR1 is LNHNV and CDR2 is YYDKDF (reference sequence).

This clonotype was observed a few times. The rearrangement joins TRBV7-9 to TRBJ2-5; 11 bases map to TRBD2. This CDR3 has 16 residues. The V gene's germline CDR1 is SEHNR and CDR2 FQNEAQ (reference sequence). V dropped 3 bases and J dropped 3; count of bases not matched to a gene: 6. CDR3: CASSLGLAVSKETQYF. CDR3 DNA sequence: TGTGCCAGCAGCTTGGGACTAGCGGTCTCAAAAGAGACCCAGTACTTC. Complete variable domain (other parts from reference TRBV7-9 and TRBJ2-5): DTGVSQNPRHKITKRGQNVTFRCDPISEHNRLYWYRQTLGQGPEFLTYFQNEAQLEKSRLLSDRFSAERPKGSFSTLEIQRTEQGDSAMYLCASSLGLAVSKETQYFGPGTRLLVL.

This clonotype was seen just once. The chain is built from TRBV28 and TRBJ1-2, with D unresolved. The V end was cut by 1 base, the J end by 4 bases, with 10 bases between. Germline V gives CDR1 MDHEN, CDR2 SYDVKM. The CDR3 is 14 residues long. CDR3 in amino acids: CASSLLDGPYGYTF. Here the CDR3 DNA reads TGTGCCAGCAGTTTATTGGACGGCCCCTATGGCTACACCTTC.

On this clonotype: One end of the junction varies from germline; a read error may be responsible. The chain has TRBV20-1 and TRBJ1-2, with D possibly being TRBD1 (6 bases). The CDR3 length is 14 residues. Looked up from germline, CDR1 is DFQATT and CDR2 is SNEGSKA (reference sequence). The CDR3 sequence is CSARPGGAWYGCTF. CDR3 nucleotides: TGCAGTGCTAGGCCCGGGGGCGCGTGGTATGGCTGCACCTTC.

CDR3 sequence reads: CASSSGDRVGGYTF. DNA of the CDR3: TGTGCCAGCAGTTCGGGGGACAGGGTAGGCGGCTACACCTTC. This sequence joins TRBV6-5 and TRBJ1-2, with TRBD1 matching over 9 bases. J was trimmed by 8 bases and V by 4 bases; bases with no gene match: 8. The CDR3 loop spans 14 amino acids. Germline CDR1 reads MNHEY; CDR2 reads SVGAGI.

This rearrangement joins TRBV20-1 to TRBJ2-7, with 12 bases that match TRBD2. This CDR3 has 15 amino acids. Looked up from germline, CDR1 is DFQATT and CDR2 is SNEGSKA (reference sequence). Unmatched junction bases numbered 5, after V lost 5 bases and J lost 0 bases. The CDR3, as DNA: TGCAGTGCTCACCCGGGACTAGCGGGCTCCTACGAGCAGTACTTC. Amino acids: CSAHPGLAGSYEQYF.